What follows are 19 T cell receptor beta chains derived from one specimen sequenced in a study of blood T cell repertoires in COVID-19. Generated by immunoSEQ multiplex PCR, the TCRdb table keeps only in-frame clones and is missing some. The sample consists of around 100,000 clones, roughly 80% of them appearing once. The sequenced sample consisted of peripheral blood. The receptors originated from an elderly man with COVID-19, enrolled during active disease.

The genes are TRBV6-1 and TRBJ1-5; 8 bases match TRBD1. Germline CDR1 MNHNS, CDR2 SASEGT. CDR3 length: 16 residues. V trimming: 0 bases; J trimming: 4 bases; junction bases outside the gene matches: 5. CDR3 sequence (DNA): TGTGCCAGCAGTGAAGCTAAGACAGGGGTTAATCAGCCCCAGCATTTT. Its protein is CASSEAKTGVNQPQHF.

The genes are TRBV12-2 and TRBJ1-1; no check of the table's D call, TRBD1, against the DNA was made. TRBV12-2 is recorded as a pseudogene. This CDR3 comprises 16 residues. The CDR3 coding sequence is TGTGCAAGTCGCTTAGAATTTGGCAGGCTATACACTGAAGCTTTCTTT. Protein: CASRLEFGRLYTEAFF.

This chain connects TRBV5-1 to TRBJ2-2; 9 nucleotides match TRBD2. V dropped 0 bases and J dropped 4; count of bases not matched to a gene: 4. The germline gives CDR1 SGHRS, CDR2 YFSETQ. The CDR3 extends over 16 amino acids. CDR3: CASSLVGGRGTGELFF. The CDR3, as DNA: TGCGCCAGCAGCTTGGTTGGCGGGAGGGGCACCGGGGAGCTGTTTTTT.

V is TRBV5-8 and J is TRBJ2-3, with D unresolved. The CDR3 sequence is 14 residues long. CDR1 and CDR2 (germline): SGHTS, YDEGEE. Deletions cut 0 bases from V and 2 bases from J, with 7 bases between. CDR3 region: CASSLGGYTDTQYF. The DNA for the CDR3 is TGTGCCAGCAGCTTGGGCGGATACACAGATACGCAGTATTTT.

The chain has TRBV5-1 and TRBJ2-5; 11 bases fit TRBD2. V lost 5 bases, J lost 5 bases, and 5 bases stayed unmatched. CDR3 size: 14 residues. CDR1 is SGHRS and CDR2 is YFSETQ in the germline V gene. CDR3 DNA: TGCGCCAGCAGAGCGACTAGCGGGACGGAGACCCAGTACTTC. This translates into CASRATSGTETQYF.

This chain uses TRBV3-1 (or the pseudogene TRBV3-2) with TRBJ2-7; 10 bases agree with TRBD2. This CDR3 is 14 amino acids long. The V gene end was trimmed by 4 bases and the J gene end by 2 bases; junction bases not matched to a gene: 2. Germline assignment: CDR1 LGHDT and CDR2 YNNKEL (reference sequence). The CDR3: CASSLAGGPYEQYF. The CDR3 DNA follows: TGTGCCAGCAGCCTAGCGGGGGGTCCCTACGAGCAGTACTTC.

V is TRBV19 and J is TRBJ2-7, with a weak D call TRBD1 (5 bases). CDR1 is LNHDA, CDR2 SQIVND, per germline (reference sequence). V lost 3 bases and J lost 1, with 10 bases in between. CDR3 length: 14 residues. CDR3 nucleotides: TGTGCCAGTAGTATGACAGCACGATCCTACGAGCAGTACTTC. This codes for CASSMTARSYEQYF. Looking up the rest from reference TRBV19 and TRBJ2-7 gives the full variable domain: DGGITQSPKYLFRKEGQNVTLSCEQNLNHDAMYWYRQDPGQGLRLIYYSQIVNDFQKGDIAEGYSVSREKKESFPLTVTSAQKNPTAFYLCASSMTARSYEQYFGPGTRLTVT.

The chain combines TRBV10-2 with TRBJ2-1, with D perhaps TRBD1 (6 bases). The CDR3 covers 13 residues. V lost 6 bases to trimming and J lost 4 bases, with 10 bases between them. The V gene's germline CDR1 is WSHSY and CDR2 SAAADI. The CDR3 region is CASRDRLYNEQFF. The CDR3 bases are TGCGCCAGCAGGGACAGACTTTACAATGAGCAGTTCTTC.

The rearrangement joins TRBV12-5 to TRBJ1-5; 9 positions agree with TRBD1. Unmatched junction bases numbered 6, after V lost 8 bases and J lost 7 bases. CDR1 and CDR2 (germline): LGHNT, FRNRAP. This CDR3 contains 13 residues. CDR3 nucleotides: TGTGCTAGTAACAGGGGGCAGGGACAGCCCCAGCATTTT. Its protein product is CASNRGQGQPQHF.

This sequence joins TRBV19 and TRBJ1-2; D gene uncertain. Germline CDR1 LNHDA, CDR2 SQIVND (reference sequence). This CDR3 has 15 residues. V dropped 8 bases and J dropped 0 bases, with 16 bases sitting between them. CDR3 coding DNA: TGTGCCAGTGGCGGGGAGGATCTAACTAACTATGGCTACACCTTC. Translation gives CASGGEDLTNYGYTF.

This clone was counted only a few times. The chain has TRBV12-2 and TRBJ1-2; the table's D call TRBD1 went unverified against the DNA. TRBV12-2 has pseudogene status. The CDR3 spans 14 residues. For the CDR3, the DNA is TGTGCAAGTCGCTTAGTCGGGACAGCTGATGGCTACACCTTC. Translated: CASRLVGTADGYTF.

The chain joins TRBV7-8 to TRBJ2-3; TRBD2 might be the D (6 bases). The CDR3 loop spans 18 amino acids. Germline V gene data show CDR1 as SGHVS and CDR2 as FQNEAQ. V gave up 2 bases and J gave up 0 bases, with 18 bases separating them. CDR3 sequence: CASSLIGVAGYSTDTQYF. Written as DNA, the CDR3 is TGTGCCAGCAGCTTAATAGGGGTCGCGGGATATAGCACAGATACGCAGTATTTT.

This chain joins TRBV30 and TRBJ1-2, with D possibly being TRBD1 (5 bases). Trimming shortened V by 2 bases and J by 4 bases, and 11 bases separated the two germline ends. This CDR3 has 13 residues. Germline V gene sequence: CDR1 GTSNPN, CDR2 SVGIG (reference sequence). The CDR3 DNA reads as TGTGCCTGGAGTTCAGGGATCCTCTATGGCTACACCTTC. It is translated as CAWSSGILYGYTF.

The chain recombines TRBV27 with TRBJ2-7; TRBD2 is a possible D gene (6 bases). Germline V CDR1 and CDR2: MNHEY, SMNVEV (reference sequence). Trimming removed 6 bases from V and 4 bases from J, with 16 bases in between. The CDR3 length is 14 residues. The CDR3 sequence is CASSRTGAVYEQYF. CDR3 coding DNA: TGTGCCAGCAGCCGTACGGGAGCGGTTTACGAGCAGTACTTC.

The rearrangement joins TRBV3-1 (or the pseudogene TRBV3-2) to TRBJ1-2, with D unclear. Trimming cost V 3 bases and J 4 bases, with 15 bases left between them. Germline lookup yields CDR1 LGHDT and CDR2 YNNKEL (reference sequence). CDR3 length: 15 residues. CDR3 coding DNA: TGTGCCAGCAGCCAGGGTGAGGGTTCCCTCTATGGCTACACCTTC. Its protein product is CASSQGEGSLYGYTF.

A remark on this clone: The same CDR3 is also encoded by other DNA sequences in this sample. The CDR3 DNA sequence: TGTGCCAGCAGCCTAGGACAGGGTTCCCTCTACGAGCAGTACTTC. The encoded protein is CASSLGQGSLYEQYF. The rearrangement links TRBV5-4 to TRBJ2-7, with 8 bases aligning to TRBD1. This CDR3 comprises 15 residues. Trimming cost V 4 bases and J 3 bases; bases outside gene matches: 9. Germline lookup yields CDR1 SGHNT and CDR2 YYREEE (reference sequence).

The gene calls are TRBV7-2 and TRBJ2-5, with 12 bases fitting TRBD2. Germline V gene sequence: CDR1 SGHTA, CDR2 FQGNSA. The CDR3 is 17 amino acids. V shed 1 base and J 2 bases; nucleotides not matched to a gene: 5. CDR3 protein: CASSLVPGTSGQETQYF. The CDR3 nucleotides read TGTGCCAGCAGCTTAGTCCCCGGGACTAGCGGGCAAGAGACCCAGTACTTC. The whole variable domain, filled in from reference TRBV7-2 and TRBJ2-5, reads GAGVSQSPSNKVTEKGKDVELRCDPISGHTALYWYRQSLGQGLEFLIYFQGNSAPDKSGLPSDRFSAERTGGSVSTLTIQRTQQEDSAVYLCASSLVPGTSGQETQYFGPGTRLLVL.

The chain recombines TRBV2 with TRBJ2-1, with 10 nucleotides matching TRBD1. The CDR3 runs 13 residues. CDR1 SNHLY and CDR2 FYNNEI come from the germline V gene. V dropped 7 bases and J dropped 10; count of bases not matched to a gene: 7. CDR3 amino acids: CASTDRGVGEQFF. DNA for the CDR3: TGTGCCAGCACGGACAGGGGGGTTGGCGAGCAGTTCTTC.

The chain recombines TRBV29-1 with TRBJ2-7; 7 positions match TRBD1. This CDR3 has 12 amino acids. CDR1 SQVTM and CDR2 ANQGSEA come from the germline V gene. After removal of 1 base from V and 5 bases from J, the junction contained 2 bases not matched to a gene. The CDR3 protein is CSVEGGGDEQYF. The CDR3 DNA sequence: TGCAGCGTTGAAGGAGGGGGCGACGAGCAGTACTTC.